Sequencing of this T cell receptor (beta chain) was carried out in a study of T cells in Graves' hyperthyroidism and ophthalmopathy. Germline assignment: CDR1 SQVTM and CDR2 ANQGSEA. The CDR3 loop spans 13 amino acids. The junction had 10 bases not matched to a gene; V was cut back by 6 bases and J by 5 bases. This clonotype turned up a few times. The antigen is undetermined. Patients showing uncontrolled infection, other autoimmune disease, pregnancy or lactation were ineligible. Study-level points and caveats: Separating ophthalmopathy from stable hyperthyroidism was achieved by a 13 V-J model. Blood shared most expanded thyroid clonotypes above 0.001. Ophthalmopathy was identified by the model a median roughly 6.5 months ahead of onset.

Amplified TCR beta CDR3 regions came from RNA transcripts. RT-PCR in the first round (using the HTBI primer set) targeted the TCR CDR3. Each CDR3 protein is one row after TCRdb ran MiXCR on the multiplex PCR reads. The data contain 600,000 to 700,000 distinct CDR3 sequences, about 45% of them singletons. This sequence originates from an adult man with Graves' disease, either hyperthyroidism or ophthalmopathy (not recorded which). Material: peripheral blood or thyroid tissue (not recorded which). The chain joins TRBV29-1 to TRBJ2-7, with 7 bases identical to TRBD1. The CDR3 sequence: CSVLVQGVDEQYF. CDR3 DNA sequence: TGCAGCGTCCTAGTCCAGGGGGTAGACGAGCAGTACTTC.